Below are 30 T cell receptor beta chains sequenced from a single sample in a study of CD8 T cells in ankylosing spondylitis. What these receptors recognize is not known. Study conclusions and caveats: There was a TCR beta motif, made of several highly homologous variants, that appeared characteristic of ankylosing spondylitis blood.

One entry per CDR3 protein results from TCRdb running MiXCR on the 5' RACE reads. The sample lists under 550,000 distinct CDR3 sequences; roughly 25% were seen once. Sample: blood, either unsorted or a sorted T cell fraction (not recorded which). These receptors were collected from a male donor with ankylosing spondylitis.

The rearrangement joins TRBV10-3 to TRBJ2-2; D is ambiguous. Germline CDR1 ENHRY, CDR2 SYGVKD. Trimming left V 2 bases short and J 3 bases short, with 10 bases between. This CDR3 is built from 15 residues. The CDR3 coding sequence is TGTGCCATCAGTGAGCCCGGGTCCTACACCGGGGAGCTGTTTTTT. Translation gives CAISEPGSYTGELFF.

There are a few counts of this clonotype. Relative to the germline gene, one junction end is altered; a read error may explain this. V is TRBV27 and J is TRBJ2-2; a possible D gene is TRBD1 (6 bases). The CDR3 covers 14 residues. Per the germline V gene, CDR1 is MNHEY and CDR2 is SMNVEV (reference sequence). The CDR3 protein is CASRILGGSRDLFF. The CDR3 nucleotides read TGTGCCAGCAGGATTTTAGGGGGTTCCCGGGACCTGTTTTTT.

This clonotype showed up just a few times. The chain couples TRBV5-1 to TRBJ2-3, with TRBD1 identical over 7 bases. The CDR3 spans 13 residues. The V segment lost 4 bases and the J segment 9 bases; nucleotides outside the gene matches: 8. The germline CDR1 and CDR2 sequences are SGHRS and YFSETQ. The CDR3 sequence: CASSPGTVRTQYF. The DNA of the CDR3 is TGCGCCAGCAGCCCCGGGACAGTCAGGACGCAGTATTTT.

This clonotype was picked up one time. The chain carries TRBV14 and TRBJ2-7; 14 nucleotides match TRBD2. Germline values: CDR1 SGHDN, CDR2 FVKESK. The CDR3 has 21 residues. Losses at the gene ends were 4 bases for V and 0 bases for J; bases not matched to a gene: 17. The CDR3 DNA reads as TGTGCCAGCAGCCGCCGACCGCCGGGACTAGCGGGAGTTTTCCTCTCCTACGAGCAGTACTTC. Encoded protein: CASSRRPPGLAGVFLSYEQYF.

This clonotype has only a few counts. The chain combines TRBV6-2 or TRBV6-3 with TRBJ2-7, with 13 positions matching TRBD2. Trimming removed 2 bases from V and 2 bases from J; junction bases left unmatched: 9. This CDR3 has 18 amino acids. Per germline, CDR1 MNHEY and CDR2 SVGEGT. CDR3 region: CASSYAKPGLAGTYEQYF. The DNA of the CDR3 is TGTGCCAGCAGTTACGCTAAACCGGGACTAGCGGGAACCTACGAGCAGTACTTC.

This clonotype came up a few times. The rearrangement joins TRBV21-1 to TRBJ2-7; the table's D call, TRBD1, was not checked against the DNA. TRBV21-1 has pseudogene status. CDR3 length equals 20 residues. CDR3 DNA: TGTGCCAGCAGCAAATTACGGGACAGGGAACGAAACGTAAGCTCCTACGAGCAGTACTTC. It translates to CASSKLRDRERNVSSYEQYF.

This chain uses TRBV20-1 with TRBJ2-6; D gene uncertain. CDR1 is DFQATT, CDR2 SNEGSKA, per germline (reference sequence). CDR3 length equals 14 residues. The ends were cut back, 4 bases at V and 0 bases at J, with 7 bases in the middle. CDR3 DNA: TGCAGTGCTAATCGCCGCTCTGGGGCCAACGTCCTGACTTTC. It encodes CSANRRSGANVLTF.

The chain has TRBV3-1 and TRBJ2-1; a possible D gene is TRBD1 (6 bases). CDR3 length equals 14 residues. Germline CDR1 and CDR2: LGHDT and YNNKEL (reference sequence). V lost 2 bases, J lost 7 bases, and 12 bases lay in between. In DNA form, the CDR3 reads TGTGCCAGCAGCCAAAGGGGGTTCAAGAATGAGCAGTTCTTC. Its protein product is CASSQRGFKNEQFF.

The chain is built from TRBV20-1 and TRBJ1-5; D may be TRBD1 (5 bases). The CDR3 loop spans 14 amino acids. CDR1 and CDR2 (germline): DFQATT, SNEGSKA (reference sequence). The V end lost 4 bases, the J end lost 2 bases, and 12 bases lay between the germline ends. This CDR3 reads CSAIRGAGNQPQHF. For the CDR3, the DNA is TGCAGTGCTATCCGAGGGGCGGGCAATCAGCCCCAGCATTTT.

This clonotype has more than one count but fewer than ten. The gene calls are TRBV5-1 and TRBJ2-1; 7 bases agree with TRBD2. This CDR3 has 17 residues. V gave up 1 base and J gave up 5 bases; unmatched junction bases: 12. Germline values: CDR1 SGHRS, CDR2 YFSETQ. CDR3 nucleotides: TGCGCCAGCAGCTTGAATCGCCCACTAGCGCTTGACAATGAGCAGTTCTTC. Residues: CASSLNRPLALDNEQFF.

The V and J genes are TRBV3-1 and TRBJ1-2, with D hard to call. The CDR3 extends over 15 amino acids. Germline V gives CDR1 LGHDT, CDR2 YNNKEL (reference sequence). V was clipped by 1 base and J by 4 bases, with 13 bases between them. The CDR3, as DNA: TGTGCCAGCAGCCAAGGTAATGCAGACTCCTATGGCTACACCTTC. Translation gives CASSQGNADSYGYTF.

This chain uses TRBV10-2 with TRBJ2-7, with D uncertain. The CDR3 runs 12 residues. The ends were cut back, 8 bases at V and 3 bases at J, with 11 bases in the middle. Germline V gives CDR1 WSHSY, CDR2 SAAADI. For the CDR3, the DNA is TGCGCCAGCCGAGACAAAGACTACGAGCAGTACTTC. Its translation is CASRDKDYEQYF.

Only a few counts were recorded for this clonotype. CDR3 protein: CSARDTQSTDTQYF. In nucleotides, the CDR3 is TGCAGTGCTAGAGATACGCAGAGCACAGATACGCAGTATTTT. V is TRBV20-1 and J is TRBJ2-3, with unresolved D. Between the trimmed V and J ends, which lost 0 bases and 0 bases, there was a span of 7 bases. The CDR3 has 14 residues. Germline V gene lookup returns CDR1 DFQATT and CDR2 SNEGSKA (reference sequence).

This chain uses TRBV20-1 with TRBJ2-5; the match to TRBD2 covers 9 bases. V lost 2 bases to trimming and J lost 4 bases; unmatched junction nucleotides: 5. Germline assignment: CDR1 DFQATT and CDR2 SNEGSKA (reference sequence). There are 14 residues in the CDR3. CDR3 bases: TGCAGTGCTAGATTAGCGGGAGTGAGAGAGACCCAGTACTTC. Translated: CSARLAGVRETQYF.

The V gene is TRBV10-3, the J gene TRBJ1-5; D may be TRBD1 (5 bases). CDR1 and CDR2 from the germline V gene are ENHRY and SYGVKD. The CDR3 covers 17 residues. Trimming took 5 bases from V and 1 from J, leaving 18 bases between them. DNA for the CDR3: TGTGCCATCAGTCCCCGGGACCGAGGTCGGAGCAATCAGCCCCAGCATTTT. Amino acid sequence: CAISPRDRGRSNQPQHF.

The CDR3 reads CASSPQGARQPQHF. CDR3 DNA: TGTGCCAGCAGCCCACAGGGGGCGCGTCAGCCCCAGCATTTT. The V call is TRBV7-9, the J call TRBJ1-5; TRBD1 matches 9 bases. J lost 6 bases, V lost 5 bases, and 5 bases had no gene match. This CDR3 spans 14 amino acids. Germline CDR1 SEHNR, CDR2 FQNEAQ (reference sequence).

The chain links TRBV15 to TRBJ2-2; unclear D gene. This CDR3 has 14 residues. With 6 bases removed from V and 1 base from J, the gap between germline ends came to 9 bases. CDR1 LNHNV and CDR2 YYDKDF come from the germline V gene (reference sequence). CDR3 amino acids: CATRGSQNTGELFF. The DNA of the CDR3 is TGTGCCACCAGGGGCTCGCAGAACACCGGGGAGCTGTTTTTT.

This chain joins TRBV7-7 and TRBJ2-7; a possible D gene is TRBD2 (5 bases). Germline CDR1 reads SSHAT; CDR2 reads FNYEAQ (reference sequence). Trimming stripped 8 bases from V and 7 bases from J, with 18 bases between. The CDR3 loop spans 13 amino acids. For the CDR3, the DNA is TGTGCCAGCGGACTGGACCCCGACGGGGAGCAGTACTTC. It codes for CASGLDPDGEQYF.

J is TRBJ2-1 and V is TRBV7-8; D unresolved. The CDR3 has 12 residues. The V end was cut by 1 base, the J end by 13 bases, with 11 bases between. The germline V gene has CDR1 SGHVS and CDR2 FQNEAQ. The CDR3 nucleotides read TGTGCCAGCAGCTTAGAGGGTCCCCAACAGTTCTTC. Its translation is CASSLEGPQQFF. Variable domain in full (rest from reference TRBV7-8 and TRBJ2-1): GAGVSQSPRYKVAKRGQDVALRCDPISGHVSLFWYQQALGQGPEFLTYFQNEAQLDKSGLPSDRFFAERPEGSVSTLKIQRTQQEDSAVYLCASSLEGPQQFFGPGTRLTVL.

This clonotype turned up a few times. J is TRBJ1-6 and V is TRBV5-4, with D hard to call. This CDR3 is 13 amino acids long. CDR1 SGHNT and CDR2 YYREEE come from the germline V gene (reference sequence). Between the trimmed V and J ends, which lost 4 bases and 7 bases, there was a span of 9 bases. This CDR3 reads CASSRDGNSPLHF. CDR3 nucleotide sequence: TGTGCCAGCAGCCGCGACGGGAATTCACCCCTCCACTTT.

The J gene is TRBJ2-2, the V gene TRBV20-1, with 9 nucleotides matching TRBD2. Trimming cost V 0 bases and J 3 bases; bases outside gene matches: 14. In germline, CDR1 is DFQATT, CDR2 SNEGSKA (reference sequence). CDR3 length equals 19 residues. CDR3 loop: CSARDRGGRASGYTGELFF. For the CDR3, the DNA is TGCAGTGCTAGAGATCGCGGCGGGAGGGCCTCGGGCTACACCGGGGAGCTGTTTTTT.

The chain employs TRBV5-1 and TRBJ2-7; the match to TRBD2 covers 7 bases. CDR3 length equals 15 residues. With V trimmed by 0 bases and J by 4 bases, 7 bases remained unmatched. Germline CDR1 and CDR2: SGHRS and YFSETQ. CDR3 loop: CASSLAIGSGYEQYV. The CDR3 DNA follows: TGCGCCAGCAGCTTGGCGATTGGTAGCGGGTACGAGCAGTACGTC.

V is TRBV19 and J is TRBJ2-1, with D maybe TRBD2 (6 bases). Germline values: CDR1 LNHDA, CDR2 SQIVND (reference sequence). This CDR3 contains 16 residues. The V and J ends lost 2 bases and 8 bases respectively, with 19 bases between them. The CDR3 reads CASSIKGPTAGYEQFF. CDR3 nucleotide sequence: TGTGCCAGTAGTATAAAGGGGCCCACCGCGGGGTATGAGCAGTTCTTC.

V is TRBV9 and J is TRBJ1-1, with no clear D. Per the germline V gene, CDR1 is SGDLS and CDR2 is YYNGEE. CDR3 length: 13 residues. Trimming removed 4 bases at V and 1 base at J, with 8 bases between. The CDR3 sequence is CASSPRENTEAFF. CDR3 DNA sequence: TGTGCCAGCAGCCCGAGAGAGAACACTGAAGCTTTCTTT.

The sample holds one count of this clonotype. This sequence joins TRBV4-2 and TRBJ2-7; D remains unclear. The CDR3 totals 15 residues. Trimming cost V 0 bases and J 2 bases, with 11 bases left between them. The germline V gene has CDR1 LGHNA and CDR2 YNFKEQ. This chain's CDR3 is CASSQERRETYEQYF. The CDR3 region has the DNA TGTGCCAGCAGCCAAGAGAGACGCGAAACCTACGAGCAGTACTTC.

This clonotype was detected only a few times. This sequence joins TRBV7-9 and TRBJ2-2; D is possibly TRBD2 (5 bases). The V gene lost 3 bases and the J gene lost 0 bases, with 11 bases spanning the gap. This CDR3 spans 16 amino acids. The germline V gene encodes CDR1 SEHNR and CDR2 FQNEAQ (reference sequence). The CDR3 protein is CASSFGRGANTGELFF. As DNA, the CDR3 is TGTGCCAGCAGCTTTGGCCGGGGTGCGAACACCGGGGAGCTGTTTTTT.

This clonotype was seen a few times. The chain carries TRBV11-2 and TRBJ1-4; 7 positions agree with TRBD1. With V trimmed by 5 bases and J by 4 bases, 7 bases remained unmatched. The CDR3 has 15 amino acids. CDR1 is SGHAT, CDR2 FQNNGV, per germline. CDR3 residues: CASSPAGQSNEKLFF. For the CDR3, the DNA is TGTGCCAGCAGCCCCGCGGGACAGAGTAATGAAAAACTGTTTTTT.

The sample holds many counts of this clonotype. The chain carries TRBV4-1 and TRBJ1-1; the D is unclear. Germline V lookup: CDR1 MGHRA, CDR2 YSYEKL. The V end lost 2 bases, the J end lost 0 bases, and 19 bases lay between the germline ends. CDR3 length: 18 amino acids. CDR3 loop: CASSQSRDGGHMNTEAFF. DNA of the CDR3: TGCGCCAGCAGCCAAAGCCGAGACGGTGGGCACATGAACACTGAAGCTTTCTTT.

This clonotype was counted a few times. The V gene is TRBV19, the J gene TRBJ2-1; D might be TRBD2 (5 bases). The CDR3 runs 15 residues. V was pared by 0 bases and J by 9 bases, with 15 bases between. CDR1 is LNHDA and CDR2 is SQIVND in the germline V gene (reference sequence). The DNA of the CDR3 is TGTGCCAGTAGTATAGATAGGGCAGCGGCGGTTGAGCAGTTCTTC. Translated: CASSIDRAAAVEQFF.

This clonotype has at least ten counts. This rearrangement joins TRBV4-2 to TRBJ1-1, with D perhaps TRBD1 (5 bases). V lost 0 bases and J lost 1, with 9 bases in between. Germline CDR1 is LGHNA and CDR2 is YNFKEQ. The CDR3 runs 15 residues. The CDR3 DNA follows: TGTGCCAGCAGCCAAGATCCAGGGCGGAACACTGAAGCTTTCTTT. Its protein product is CASSQDPGRNTEAFF.